Described below is a single TCR beta chain sequence and its context. This specimen belongs to a study of control samples from healthy donors and cancer patients. Germline V CDR1 and CDR2: KGHDR, SFDVKD. The CDR3 covers 11 residues. Trimming left V 4 bases short and J 5 bases short, with 4 bases between. The protocol was immunoSEQ multiplex PCR, while the TCRdb copy is restricted to in-frame clones and leaves out a portion. Here the sample spans some 120,000 clones, approximately 90% being singletons. Sequences were obtained from blood. The genes are TRBV24-1 and TRBJ2-5, with D unclear. This clonotype was sampled from a man between 18 and 29 years old in good health. The CDR3, as DNA: TGTGCCACCAGTGAGGGGGAGACCCAGTACTTC. Its translation is CATSEGETQYF.